There are a few counts of the clone carrying this T cell receptor beta chain. This entry is derived from a study of shared T cell receptors in the human thymus. Produced via immunoSEQ multiplex PCR; TCRdb's table is partial and in-frame only. The table includes 630,000 or so clones, around 87% detected once. Germline CDR1 reads LGHNT; CDR2 reads FRNRAP. V lost 7 bases and J lost 4; bases outside the gene matches: 23. The CDR3 is 19 residues long. These data were likewise used in another study, on human thymus T cells. That study adds: Donors were healthy Finnish infants having corrective surgery for congenital heart defects. The thymus was resected at corrective cardiac surgery. Among thymic and blood repertoires, usage of V and J genes appeared biased. Related work showed strongly overlapping thymic repertoires across unrelated individuals.

This chain connects TRBV12-5 to TRBJ2-7, with 9 positions matching TRBD1. The TCR originated in a boy in the first two years of life with a congenital heart defect. Sequencing was done on a sample of thymocytes. The CDR3 nucleotides are TGTGCTAGTGCCACAAACAGGGGGCGATTGGGGGAGGGCTGGTACGAGCAGTACTTC. This translates into CASATNRGRLGEGWYEQYF.